The 18 T cell receptor beta chains below all came from one sample that was sequenced in a study of shared clonotypes between healthy human individuals. CD8 cells classed as naive were CD45RO-negative and positively selected for CCR7, excluding terminally differentiated effector memory CD45RA+ cells. TCRdb keeps only in-frame clones here, not all; method: immunoSEQ multiplex PCR. The sample lists about 800,000 clones, approximately 97% seen once, with less than 0.3% in the top ten. The sample taken for sequencing was naive CD8+ T cells sorted from blood. The source of these receptors is a man aged 25 to 40 in good health.

This sequence joins TRBV10-3 and TRBJ2-3, with 8 bases that match TRBD2. The germline V gene encodes CDR1 ENHRY and CDR2 SYGVKD. The CDR3 contains 15 residues. V was pared by 3 bases and J by 6 bases, with 8 bases of the junction left unmatched. CDR3 region: CAISDRSGSGDTQYF. The CDR3 coding sequence is TGTGCCATCAGTGATCGAAGCGGGAGTGGCGATACGCAGTATTTT.

V usage is TRBV4-1 and J usage is TRBJ1-1; D call uncertain. This CDR3 spans 14 amino acids. CDR1 and CDR2 from the germline V gene are MGHRA and YSYEKL. The germline V and J ends were trimmed by 0 bases and 9 bases, with 14 bases remaining between them. CDR3 sequence: CASSQEGDGVKAFF. CDR3 sequence (DNA): TGCGCCAGCAGCCAAGAAGGTGACGGGGTAAAAGCTTTCTTT.

Points on this clone: Other DNA sequences within the sample encode an identical CDR3. The chain combines TRBV9 with TRBJ2-7; 7 bases agree with TRBD2. Germline-derived CDR1 and CDR2 are SGDLS and YYNGEE. V lost 0 bases, J lost 1 base, and 4 bases stayed unmatched. This CDR3 spans 15 amino acids. The CDR3 sequence: CASSVDGGSSYEQYF. The CDR3 nucleotides read TGTGCCAGCAGCGTAGATGGCGGGAGTTCCTACGAGCAGTACTTC. The entire variable domain, with the rest obtained from reference TRBV9 and TRBJ2-7, is as follows: DSGVTQTPKHLITATGQRVTLRCSPRSGDLSVYWYQQSLDQGLQFLIQYYNGEERAKGNILERFSAQQFPDLHSELNLSSLELGDSALYFCASSVDGGSSYEQYFGPGTRLTVT.

V usage is TRBV5-8 and J usage is TRBJ1-2; D unresolved. Germline V gives CDR1 SGHTS, CDR2 YDEGEE. V lost 0 bases and J 4 bases, leaving 16 bases between the germline ends. The CDR3 spans 16 residues. CDR3 DNA sequence: TGTGCCAGCAGCTTGGCCTCAGTTTTCAGAATCTATGGCTACACCTTC. It specifies CASSLASVFRIYGYTF.

The J gene is TRBJ2-7, the V gene TRBV7-2, with 7 bases lining up with TRBD1. The CDR3 consists of 14 residues. CDR1 is SGHTA, CDR2 FQGNSA, per germline. V was pared by 5 bases and J by 3 bases, with 7 bases of the junction left unmatched. This chain's CDR3 is CASSAPGQIYEQYF. The CDR3, as DNA: TGTGCCAGCAGCGCACCGGGACAGATCTACGAGCAGTACTTC.

This sequence joins TRBV5-4 and TRBJ1-4; 10 bases align to TRBD1. CDR1 and CDR2 (germline): SGHNT, YYREEE (reference sequence). V shed 4 bases, J shed 6 bases, and the junction held 12 bases outside the gene matches. The CDR3 runs 17 residues. CDR3 bases: TGTGCCAGCAGCACCGGGACAGGGGAATTAGAGCATGAAAAACTGTTTTTT. Its protein is CASSTGTGELEHEKLFF.

As regards this clone: The sample has other DNA sequences that encode this CDR3 too. The chain has TRBV7-9 and TRBJ2-7; 12 bases map to TRBD2. J was trimmed by 2 bases and V by 4 bases; bases with no gene match: 3. Germline V gives CDR1 SEHNR, CDR2 FQNEAQ (reference sequence). This CDR3 region has 15 residues. The CDR3 is CASSSGLAGTYEQYF. The DNA for the CDR3 is TGTGCCAGCAGCTCCGGACTAGCGGGGACCTACGAGCAGTACTTC.

CDR3 sequence (DNA): TGCGCCAGCAGCCAAGTTAGAGGCAAGAACACTGAAGCTTTCTTT. Translation gives CASSQVRGKNTEAFF. V and J are TRBV4-1 and TRBJ1-1; no clear D gene. The CDR3 length is 15 residues. Germline CDR1 reads MGHRA; CDR2 reads YSYEKL. The V end was cut by 1 base, the J end by 1 base, with 10 bases between.

This chain connects TRBV11-2 to TRBJ2-7; 9 bases are shared with TRBD1. Trimming took 0 bases from V and 7 from J; bases not matched to a gene: 16. The CDR3 has 18 residues. Germline V gene lookup returns CDR1 SGHAT and CDR2 FQNNGV. This CDR3 is CASSLDPSTPYRGQEQYF. The CDR3 coding sequence is TGTGCCAGCAGCTTAGATCCGTCAACCCCTTACAGGGGGCAAGAGCAGTACTTC.

V is TRBV28 and J is TRBJ1-4; D possibly corresponds to TRBD1 (6 bases). The V gene's germline CDR1 is MDHEN and CDR2 SYDVKM. This CDR3 region has 16 residues. V lost 5 bases and J lost 5, with 18 bases in between. CDR3 in DNA: TGTGCCAGCAGTCCTCTGGACGGGACAAAGAATGAAAAACTGTTTTTT. Translating gives CASSPLDGTKNEKLFF.

V usage is TRBV6-6 and J usage is TRBJ2-1; 14 nucleotides match TRBD2. This CDR3 has 16 residues. V trimming: 7 bases; J trimming: 1 base; junction bases outside the gene matches: 3. Germline values: CDR1 MNHNY, CDR2 SVGAGI (reference sequence). In DNA form, the CDR3 reads TGTGCCAGCATGGGACTAGCGGGAGCGTCCTACAATGAGCAGTTCTTC. Its translation is CASMGLAGASYNEQFF.

V and J are TRBV27 and TRBJ2-1; 7 nucleotides agree with TRBD2. Trimming cost V 3 bases and J 0 bases; bases outside gene matches: 2. Germline V gives CDR1 MNHEY, CDR2 SMNVEV (reference sequence). This CDR3 has 15 amino acids. The CDR3 region is CASSFWTSSYNEQFF. CDR3 nucleotides: TGTGCCAGCAGTTTTTGGACTAGCTCCTACAATGAGCAGTTCTTC.

The chain recombines TRBV7-8 with TRBJ2-1, with 13 bases fitting TRBD2. Unmatched junction bases numbered 6, after V lost 5 bases and J lost 8 bases. The germline V gene encodes CDR1 SGHVS and CDR2 FQNEAQ. The CDR3 spans 15 residues. Here the CDR3 DNA reads TGTGCCAGCAGCCTGACTAGCGGGAGGAGCCATGAGCAGTTCTTC. This encodes CASSLTSGRSHEQFF.

The chain has TRBV2 and TRBJ2-1, with D perhaps TRBD1 or TRBD2 (5 bases each). The length of the CDR3 is 16 residues. Germline CDR1 and CDR2: SNHLY and FYNNEI. Trimming stripped 1 base from V and 4 bases from J, with 14 bases between. CDR3 protein: CASSEGPGTSYNEQFF. CDR3 nucleotide sequence: TGTGCCAGCAGTGAAGGACCCGGGACGTCTTACAATGAGCAGTTCTTC.

CDR3 sequence (DNA): TGTGCCGCGAGAGATTTGGGACCATTAGTCTCTGGGGCCAACGTCCTGACTTTC. As protein: CAARDLGPLVSGANVLTF. The chain is built from TRBV11-2 and TRBJ2-6; D assignment may be TRBD1 or TRBD2 (5 bases each). The CDR3 is made up of 18 amino acids. V was trimmed by 11 bases and J by 0 bases, leaving 23 bases between them. Germline V gives CDR1 SGHAT, CDR2 FQNNGV.

The CDR3 sequence: CASSLWGDSRSSYEQYF. CDR3 sequence (DNA): TGTGCCAGCAGCTTGTGGGGAGACTCCCGGAGCTCCTACGAGCAGTACTTC. V is TRBV5-6 and J is TRBJ2-7; TRBD2 is a possible D gene (5 bases). V dropped 1 base and J dropped 0 bases, with 17 bases sitting between them. This CDR3 contains 17 residues. The germline V gene has CDR1 SGHDT and CDR2 YYEEEE.

J is TRBJ2-1 and V is TRBV2; 8 bases are a match to TRBD2. V shed 2 bases and J 8 bases; nucleotides not matched to a gene: 8. Germline lookup yields CDR1 SNHLY and CDR2 FYNNEI. This CDR3 contains 15 residues. The CDR3 loop is CASSEWREERDEQFF. The CDR3 DNA sequence: TGTGCCAGCAGTGAATGGCGGGAGGAACGAGATGAGCAGTTCTTC.

This clone was detected once. The chain joins TRBV7-9 to TRBJ2-7, with unresolved D. Per germline, CDR1 SEHNR and CDR2 FQNEAQ (reference sequence). Trimming stripped 5 bases from V and 2 bases from J, with 13 bases between. The CDR3 spans 14 residues. The CDR3 bases are TGTGCCAGCAGCCGACCGTCGATTCCCTACGAGCAGTACTTC. Translating it yields CASSRPSIPYEQYF.